The clone carrying this T cell receptor beta chain was detected ten times or more. The entry originates in a study of regulatory T cells in long-lasting Graves disease. V lost 2 bases, J lost 6 bases, and 7 bases lay in between. This CDR3 contains 12 residues. The germline gives CDR1 MNHEY, CDR2 SMNVEV (reference sequence). Time point reported: newly diagnosed GD, antithyroid drugs for less than 3 months. There was RNA extracted from PBMCs, and the TCR library was made from it. Investigators prepared the TCR beta libraries by applying iRepertoire HTBI primers and Arm-PCR of CDR3 regions. Using its own MiXCR run on the multiplex PCR reads, TCRdb lists one record per CDR3 protein. In the table there are a few hundred thousand distinct CDR3 sequences, 15% to 20% of which are singletons. In addition, the sample was reused for a study of T cells in Graves' hyperthyroidism and ophthalmopathy. From that second work: Appearing also in blood were most of the thyroid clonotypes expanded above 0.001.

The TCR comes from a young woman with Graves disease. This sample comprised peripheral blood mononuclear cells (PBMCs), obtained at new diagnosis, from a patient treated with antithyroid drugs. V is TRBV27 and J is TRBJ2-5, with D perhaps TRBD1 (6 bases). The CDR3 region has the DNA TGTGCCAGCAGTTTAACAGGGCAGACCCAGTACTTC. Its protein is CASSLTGQTQYF.